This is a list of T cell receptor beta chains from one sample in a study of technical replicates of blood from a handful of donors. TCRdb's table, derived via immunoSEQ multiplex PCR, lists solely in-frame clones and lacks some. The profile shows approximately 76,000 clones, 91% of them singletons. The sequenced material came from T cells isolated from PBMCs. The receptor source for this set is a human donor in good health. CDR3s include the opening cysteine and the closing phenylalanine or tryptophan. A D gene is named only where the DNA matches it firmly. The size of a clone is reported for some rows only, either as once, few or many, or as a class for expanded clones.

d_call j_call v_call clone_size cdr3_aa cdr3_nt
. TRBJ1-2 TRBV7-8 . CASSSPGTPYGYTF TGTGCCAGCAGCTCCCCCGGGACACCTTATGGCTACACCTTC
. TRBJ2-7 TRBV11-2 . CASSSGVAPSYEQYF TGTGCCAGCAGCTCCGGGGTAGCCCCCTCCTACGAGCAGTACTTC
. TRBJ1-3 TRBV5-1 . CASSPPEAPNTIYF TGCGCCAGCAGCCCCCCCGAGGCACCAAACACCATATATTTT
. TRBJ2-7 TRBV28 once CASSLLSEYYEQYF TGTGCCAGCAGTTTATTGTCTGAGTACTACGAGCAGTACTTC
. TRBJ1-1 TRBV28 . CASSLGFQGMNTEAFF TGTGCCAGCAGTTTAGGTTTCCAGGGGATGAACACTGAAGCTTTCTTT
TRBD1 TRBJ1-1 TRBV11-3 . CASSQRQGLDTEAFF TGTGCCAGCAGCCAGAGACAGGGTTTGGACACTGAAGCTTTCTTT
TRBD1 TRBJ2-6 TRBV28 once CASSLFTGGHSGANVLTF TGTGCCAGCAGTTTATTTACAGGGGGACACTCTGGGGCCAACGTCCTGACTTTC
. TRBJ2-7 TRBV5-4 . CASSLGIADSYEQYF TGTGCCAGCAGCTTGGGGATAGCGGACTCTTACGAGCAGTACTTC
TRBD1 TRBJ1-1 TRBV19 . CASSQHRQGFWMNTEAFF TGTGCCAGTAGTCAACACCGACAGGGGTTCTGGATGAACACTGAAGCTTTCTTT
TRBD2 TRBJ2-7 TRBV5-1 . CASSWGLAGGREQYF TGCGCCAGCAGTTGGGGACTAGCAGGGGGTCGGGAGCAGTACTTC
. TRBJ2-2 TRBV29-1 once CSVEIGGYTGELFF TGCAGCGTCGAGATTGGGGGGTACACCGGGGAGCTGTTTTTT
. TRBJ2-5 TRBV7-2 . CASSSPRTGRQETQYF TGTGCCAGCAGCTCGCCCCGAACTGGGCGCCAAGAGACCCAGTACTTC
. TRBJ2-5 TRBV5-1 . CASSPGLTFSQETQYF TGCGCCAGCAGTCCGGGACTCACCTTTTCCCAAGAGACCCAGTACTTC
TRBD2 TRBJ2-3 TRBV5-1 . CASSLGRGDHYTDTQYF TGCGCCAGCAGCTTGGGCCGGGGGGATCATTACACAGATACGCAGTATTTT
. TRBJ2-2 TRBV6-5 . CASSYSAGSGELFF TGTGCCAGCAGTTACTCTGCTGGCTCCGGGGAGCTGTTTTTT
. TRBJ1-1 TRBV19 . CASAAPLEAFF TGTGCCAGTGCGGCCCCGCTTGAAGCTTTCTTT
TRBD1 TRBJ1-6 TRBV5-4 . CASSSGTGVSPLHF TGTGCCAGCAGCTCCGGGACAGGGGTATCACCCCTCCACTTT
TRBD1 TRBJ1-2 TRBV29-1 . CSVGVGTGVYGYTF TGCAGCGTTGGCGTAGGGACAGGCGTCTATGGCTACACCTTC
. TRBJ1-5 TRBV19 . CASSTDRGANQPQHF TGTGCCAGTAGTACCGACAGAGGAGCCAATCAGCCCCAGCATTTT
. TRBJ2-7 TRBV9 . CASSVSGTGSYEQYF TGTGCCAGCAGCGTAAGCGGGACAGGCTCCTACGAGCAGTACTTC
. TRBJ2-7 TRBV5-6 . CASSLLSSYEQYF TGTGCCAGCAGCTTGCTGAGCTCCTACGAGCAGTACTTC
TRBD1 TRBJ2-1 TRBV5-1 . CASSGGTGLSYNEQFF TGCGCCAGCAGCGGAGGGACAGGGCTCTCTTACAATGAGCAGTTCTTC
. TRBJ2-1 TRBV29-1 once CSVAHPSNEQFF TGCAGCGTTGCACACCCATCCAATGAGCAGTTCTTC
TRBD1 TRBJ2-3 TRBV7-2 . CASSLWTGLGADTQYF TGTGCCAGCAGCCTCTGGACAGGGTTGGGGGCAGATACGCAGTATTTT
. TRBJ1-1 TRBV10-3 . CAISEGALTDTEAFF TGTGCCATCAGTGAGGGGGCCCTGACAGACACTGAAGCTTTCTTT
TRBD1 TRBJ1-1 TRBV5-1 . CASSKGAPPEAFF TGCGCCAGCAGCAAGGGGGCCCCACCTGAAGCTTTCTTT
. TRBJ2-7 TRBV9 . CASSVTAFSYEQYF TGTGCCAGCAGCGTGACAGCCTTCTCCTACGAGCAGTACTTC
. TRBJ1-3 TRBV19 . CASTRTVRSGNTIYF TGTGCCAGTACTCGGACAGTCCGCTCTGGAAACACCATATATTTT
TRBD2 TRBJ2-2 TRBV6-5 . CASSTGTSSTGELFF TGTGCCAGCAGCACCGGGACTAGTAGCACCGGGGAGCTGTTTTTT
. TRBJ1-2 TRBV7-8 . CASSLGRGQRLNYGYTF TGTGCCAGCAGCTTAGGACGAGGGCAGCGGTTAAACTATGGCTACACCTTC
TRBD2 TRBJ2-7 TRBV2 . CASMGLAGGSYEQYF TGTGCCAGCATGGGCCTAGCGGGGGGGTCCTACGAGCAGTACTTC
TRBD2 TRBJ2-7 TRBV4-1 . CASSQAAGGTYEQYF TGCGCCAGCAGCCAAGCCGCGGGGGGAACCTACGAGCAGTACTTC
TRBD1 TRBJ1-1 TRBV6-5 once CASSYRDRGGAFF TGTGCCAGCAGTTACCGGGACAGGGGGGGAGCTTTCTTT
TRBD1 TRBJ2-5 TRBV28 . CASRAGTGGGETQYF TGTGCCAGCAGAGCCGGGACAGGGGGTGGAGAGACCCAGTACTTC
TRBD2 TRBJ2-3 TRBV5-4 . CASSLPGTRGSTDTQYF TGTGCCAGCAGCTTACCCGGGACTAGGGGTAGCACAGATACGCAGTATTTT
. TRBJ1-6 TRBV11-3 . CASSHSLGTYSPLHF TGTGCCAGCAGCCACTCCCTGGGGACTTATTCACCCCTCCACTTT
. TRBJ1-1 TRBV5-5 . CASSEAGVTEAFF TGTGCCAGCAGCGAAGCCGGGGTCACTGAAGCTTTCTTT
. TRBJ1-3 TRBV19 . CASSTQVSGNTIYF TGTGCCAGTAGTACGCAGGTCTCTGGAAACACCATATATTTT
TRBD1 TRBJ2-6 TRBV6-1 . CASSVSTGTGGSGANVLTF TGTGCCAGCAGTGTATCGACCGGGACAGGGGGCTCTGGGGCCAACGTCCTGACTTTC
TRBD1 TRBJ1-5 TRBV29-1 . CSVLTGVGNQPQHF TGCAGCGTCCTGACAGGGGTTGGCAATCAGCCCCAGCATTTT
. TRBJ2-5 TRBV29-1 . CSVEELEETQYF TGCAGCGTTGAAGAACTTGAGGAGACCCAGTACTTC